These T cell receptor beta chains were read from a single sample in a study of human T cells and chemical hapten exposure. MiXCR, applied by TCRdb to the RACE reads, yields one record per CDR3 protein. The sample lists about 120,000 distinct CDR3 sequences; roughly 12% were seen once. The specimen comprised whole blood, sampled in connection with sensitization to the hapten diphenylcyclopropenone (DPC). The receptors were sampled from a woman aged 45-65 years with alopecia areata. Some clones in this sample may be carry-over from other donors' samples. Both conserved end residues are part of each CDR3. The D gene is left open where the match is weak. A clone size is listed for some rows: how often the clone was seen (once, few, many), or a class if it is expanded.

cdr3_nt: TGTGCCAGCAGTTACGTAGGGGGCGACGAGCAGTACTTC
cdr3_aa: CASSYVGGDEQYF
j_call: TRBJ2-7
d_call: TRBD1
clone_size: few
v_call: TRBV6-2/TRBV6-3

cdr3_nt: TGTGCCATCAGGGCGGACCCCCCCGGTCACTGGGCCAACGTCCTGACTTTC
cdr3_aa: CAIRADPPGHWANVLTF
j_call: TRBJ2-6
d_call: -
clone_size: few
v_call: TRBV10-3

cdr3_nt: TGCAGTGCTAGTCAGACATCCGAAGCTTTCTTT
cdr3_aa: CSASQTSEAFF
j_call: TRBJ1-1
d_call: -
clone_size: many
v_call: TRBV20-1

cdr3_nt: TGTGCCAGCAGCTTATACGGGACAGGGCCTGGCTACACCTTC
cdr3_aa: CASSLYGTGPGYTF
j_call: TRBJ1-2
d_call: TRBD1
clone_size: few
v_call: TRBV7-8

cdr3_nt: TGTGCCAGTAGTATATACCAGGGGGCGGATTCACCCCTCCACTTT
cdr3_aa: CASSIYQGADSPLHF
j_call: TRBJ1-6
d_call: TRBD1
clone_size: -
v_call: TRBV19

cdr3_nt: TGTGCCAGCAGCTCCTCCCGGTATGGGAACGAGCAGTACTTC
cdr3_aa: CASSSSRYGNEQYF
j_call: TRBJ2-7
d_call: -
clone_size: few
v_call: TRBV7-9

cdr3_nt: TGTGCCAGCAGCTTAGTGTGGACGGGACAGGGGGCGCGGACTGAAGCTTTCTTT
cdr3_aa: CASSLVWTGQGARTEAFF
j_call: TRBJ1-1
d_call: TRBD1
clone_size: many
v_call: TRBV7-6

cdr3_nt: TGCGCCAGCAAGGGGGAGACAGATACGCAGTATTTT
cdr3_aa: CASKGETDTQYF
j_call: TRBJ2-3
d_call: -
clone_size: few
v_call: TRBV5-1

cdr3_nt: TGTGCCAGCTCACATGTAACTGGATACAATGAGCAGTTCTTC
cdr3_aa: CASSHVTGYNEQFF
j_call: TRBJ2-1
d_call: -
clone_size: few
v_call: TRBV18

cdr3_nt: TGTGCCACCAGTGATTTTCCGGGCTCCTACAATGAGCAGTTCTTC
cdr3_aa: CATSDFPGSYNEQFF
j_call: TRBJ2-1
d_call: -
clone_size: few
v_call: TRBV24-1

cdr3_nt: TGTGCCAGCAGCTCGAGGTCGACAGGGGTGAACACTGAAGCTTTCTTT
cdr3_aa: CASSSRSTGVNTEAFF
j_call: TRBJ1-1
d_call: TRBD1
clone_size: many
v_call: TRBV7-2

cdr3_nt: TGTGCCAGCAGTTACTCGTGGCAGGGGGCCGCAGATACGCAGTATTTT
cdr3_aa: CASSYSWQGAADTQYF
j_call: TRBJ2-3
d_call: TRBD1
clone_size: -
v_call: TRBV6-2/TRBV6-3

cdr3_nt: TGTGCCAGCAGCTTAGATTCCGGGACGGCCTACAATGAGCAGTTCTTC
cdr3_aa: CASSLDSGTAYNEQFF
j_call: TRBJ2-1
d_call: -
clone_size: few
v_call: TRBV11-2

cdr3_nt: TGTGCCAGCAGCTTGGAAAGCGGGGGCTACGAGCAGTACTTC
cdr3_aa: CASSLESGGYEQYF
j_call: TRBJ2-7
d_call: TRBD2
clone_size: many
v_call: TRBV5-4

cdr3_nt: TGTGCCAGCAGCTTAGCGGCGAGGGTCCAAGAGCAGTTCTTC
cdr3_aa: CASSLAARVQEQFF
j_call: TRBJ2-1
d_call: -
clone_size: many
v_call: TRBV11-2

cdr3_nt: TGTGCCAGCAGCTCAATGGGGGGGAACTACGAGCAGTACTTC
cdr3_aa: CASSSMGGNYEQYF
j_call: TRBJ2-7
d_call: TRBD2
clone_size: -
v_call: TRBV5-5

cdr3_nt: TGTGCCAGCTCTTCCCTGGGGAGGGACACTGAAGCTTTCTTT
cdr3_aa: CASSSLGRDTEAFF
j_call: TRBJ1-1
d_call: -
clone_size: few
v_call: TRBV18

cdr3_nt: TGTGCCAGCAGTTTTGCGGCGGGAGTCACTAGCGAGCAGTACTTC
cdr3_aa: CASSFAAGVTSEQYF
j_call: TRBJ2-7
d_call: TRBD2
clone_size: -
v_call: TRBV11-2

cdr3_nt: TGTGCCAGCAGCTTAACCAGGGGCACAGATACGCAGTATTTT
cdr3_aa: CASSLTRGTDTQYF
j_call: TRBJ2-3
d_call: -
clone_size: -
v_call: TRBV11-2

cdr3_nt: TGCGCCAGCAGCTTGCTATCGGACACAAATTCACCCCTCCACTTT
cdr3_aa: CASSLLSDTNSPLHF
j_call: TRBJ1-6
d_call: -
clone_size: many
v_call: TRBV5-1

cdr3_nt: TGCGCCAGCGTAAGGGACAGCACTAGCACAGATACGCAGTATTTT
cdr3_aa: CASVRDSTSTDTQYF
j_call: TRBJ2-3
d_call: TRBD1
clone_size: few
v_call: TRBV5-1

cdr3_nt: TGCAGCGTTGAAGTAGGGCCTTCCCGTACTGAAGCTTTCTTT
cdr3_aa: CSVEVGPSRTEAFF
j_call: TRBJ1-1
d_call: -
clone_size: -
v_call: TRBV29-1

cdr3_nt: TGTGCCAGCAGCTTATTAGCCGGGGATACCGGGGAGCTGTTTTTT
cdr3_aa: CASSLLAGDTGELFF
j_call: TRBJ2-2
d_call: -
clone_size: few
v_call: TRBV7-6

cdr3_nt: TGTGCCAGCAGTTATTACGGTCAGACCCAGTACTTC
cdr3_aa: CASSYYGQTQYF
j_call: TRBJ2-5
d_call: -
clone_size: -
v_call: TRBV7-6

cdr3_nt: TGTGCCAGCAGCTTAGGGGACTGGGCGCCCCAGCATTTT
cdr3_aa: CASSLGDWAPQHF
j_call: TRBJ1-5
d_call: -
clone_size: -
v_call: TRBV7-2

cdr3_nt: TGCAGCGTTCTACAGAGGAACACTGAAGCTTTCTTT
cdr3_aa: CSVLQRNTEAFF
j_call: TRBJ1-1
d_call: -
clone_size: -
v_call: TRBV29-1